This T cell receptor (beta chain) was identified during a study of T cells in Graves' hyperthyroidism and ophthalmopathy. Using RNA transcripts as the source, TCR beta CDR3 regions were amplified. TCR CDR3 underwent first-round RT-PCR with the HTBI primer set. TCRdb re-called the multiplex PCR reads through MiXCR, storing one row per CDR3 protein. The sample yields roughly 660,000 distinct CDR3 sequences, approximately 15% seen once. The sample was blood. The sequence derives from a man aged 50-59 years with Graves' hyperthyroidism.

The CDR3, as DNA: TGTGCCAGCTCACCACGGGACAGTGCCTCTGGGCAGCCCCAGCATTTT. The encoded protein is CASSPRDSASGQPQHF. The chain links TRBV18 to TRBJ1-5, with 7 bases that match TRBD1. With V trimmed by 1 base and J by 7 bases, 10 bases remained unmatched. Germline-derived CDR1 and CDR2 are KGHSH and LQKENI. This CDR3 region has 16 residues.